This TCR beta chain was captured in a study of blood T cell repertoires in COVID-19. Generated by immunoSEQ multiplex PCR, the TCRdb table keeps only in-frame clones and is missing some. Here the sample spans roughly 320,000 clones, around 90% being singletons. The sample taken for sequencing was peripheral blood. The TCR was taken from a man in his sixties or seventies with acute or convalescent COVID-19.

The CDR3 is CASSPYQETQYF. In nucleotides, the CDR3 is TGTGCCAGCAGCCCTTACCAAGAGACCCAGTACTTC. The chain has TRBV5-6 and TRBJ2-5; no reliable D call. Germline V gene lookup returns CDR1 SGHDT and CDR2 YYEEEE. The CDR3 is made up of 12 amino acids. V was trimmed by 4 bases and J by 0 bases, leaving 4 bases between them.